Sequencing of this T cell receptor (beta chain) was carried out in a study of blood T cells in healthy people across ages. Study outcomes and limitations: The study could not conclusively compare naive and antigen-experienced cells, given its unsorted PBMCs. Changes in expanded clonotypes were possibly confounded, as the CMV status of donors was unknown. Observed TCR beta diversity showed a strong correlation with the percentage of naive T cells as measured by flow cytometry.

This clonotype was recorded a few times. Antigen specificity is unknown. Using a J-beta primer mix together with a sample-barcoded 5' primer, a second PCR was run for 7 to 11 cycles. All samples gave at least 3 million CDR3-containing paired-end reads. MiXCR was run by TCRdb on the 5' RACE reads, yielding one entry per CDR3 protein. The sample has 790,000 or so distinct CDR3 sequences; just over 55% are singletons. The source material was blood. This receptor was obtained from a man aged 35 to 55 in good health.

The DNA for the CDR3 is TGCAGTGCTATAGATAACGTTGAGTTCTTC. Translation: CSAIDNVEFF. J is TRBJ2-1 and V is TRBV20-1; the D is unclear. The CDR3 extends over 10 amino acids. Trimming shortened V by 4 bases and J by 14 bases, and 12 bases separated the two germline ends. CDR1 is DFQATT, CDR2 SNEGSKA, per germline (reference sequence).